This T cell receptor (beta chain) was recorded in a study of OX40 agonist ivuxolimab in advanced cancers. V was clipped by 3 bases and J by 6 bases; unmatched bases: 5. The CDR3 is 15 amino acids. The V gene's germline CDR1 is LGHNA and CDR2 YSLEER. The assay was immunoSEQ multiplex PCR, and TCRdb's table has in-frame clones only and misses some. The table has tens of thousands of clones, 70% to 90% seen once. The sample consisted of CD4+ or CD8+ T cells sorted from blood, taken in a trial of the OX40 agonist ivuxolimab. The rearrangement uses TRBV4-3 and TRBJ2-2, with 9 bases matching TRBD1. The origin of this receptor is an adult with an advanced solid tumor such as melanoma, head and neck, liver or kidney cancer. The CDR3 spells CASSHYGTGSGELFF. The CDR3 DNA is TGCGCCAGCAGCCACTACGGGACAGGGTCCGGGGAGCTGTTTTTT.